Detailed here is one T cell receptor beta chain. Seattle patients were enrolled while actively infected and followed longitudinally. The CDR3 consists of 14 residues. Trimming took 2 bases from V and 6 from J, leaving 11 bases between them. The germline V gene has CDR1 GTSNPN and CDR2 SVGIG (reference sequence). Original processing methods: By means of reference gene primer amplification, nucleated cell counts were estimated. The assay was immunoSEQ multiplex PCR, and TCRdb's table has in-frame clones only and misses some. V and J calls and clone size come straight from that table; D and trimming were deduced from the DNA. The sample shows about 300,000 clones, under 90% of them seen only once. This record comes from a study of blood T cell repertoires in COVID-19. Overall study context: Sites in the United States, Italy and Spain provided acute and convalescent COVID-19 samples. Nucleic acid was either cDNA or gDNA, and it came from T cells, B-cell-depleted T cells, or PBMCs.

Sequenced: peripheral blood. This chain links TRBV30 with TRBJ1-6; D perhaps matches TRBD1 (6 bases). This clonotype was obtained from a woman under 40 with COVID-19, enrolled during active disease. CDR3 loop: CAWSQGIGNSPLHF. As DNA, the CDR3 is TGTGCCTGGAGTCAGGGGATCGGTAATTCACCCCTCCACTTT. The entire variable domain, with the rest obtained from reference TRBV30 and TRBJ1-6, is as follows: SQTIHQWPATLVQPVGSPLSLECTVEGTSNPNLYWYRQAAGRGLQLLFYSVGIGQISSEVPQNLSASRPQDRQFILSSKKLLLSDSGFYLCAWSQGIGNSPLHFGNGTRLTVT.